This TCR beta chain was sequenced for a study of response to subunit inactivated influenza vaccine. Study-wide results and caveats: Each seasonal influenza vaccination recruits few new T cells, the authors suggested.

MiXCR, run by TCRdb on the RT-PCR reads, gives a single entry per CDR3 protein. The data show roughly 500,000 distinct CDR3 sequences, under 30% seen once. The CDR3 totals 15 residues. V shed 5 bases and J shed 0 bases, with 11 bases lying between them. CDR1 is GTSNPN and CDR2 is SVGIG in the germline V gene (reference sequence). About this clonotype: Its antigen is as yet unknown.

The sample was also reused in another study, on T cells expressing NK-cell markers. From that report: In generating TCR beta cDNA, 5'RACE template switching with UMIs was used. Sorted CD3+CD56-NKG2C+, CD3+CD56+NKG2C+ and CD3+CD56+NKG2C- T cells supplied the TCR beta repertoires. Eight donors were sequenced, seven testing HCMV-seropositive and one testing seronegative. In a group of 5 or 6 donors, dominant NKG2C+ clonotypes represented about 1.0-7.0% of CD8+ T cells.

The chain couples TRBV30 to TRBJ2-6; D uncertain. The source of this sequence is a man in his forties or fifties who received an inactivated influenza vaccine. The sequences come from CD4+ T cells sorted from PBMCs, collected 11 to 12 days after vaccination. The CDR3 loop reads CAWGQDFSGANVLTF. CDR3 bases: TGTGCCTGGGGGCAGGATTTCTCTGGGGCCAACGTCCTGACTTTC.